Listed below are T cell receptor beta chains from one sample, sequenced in a study of CD8 T cells in Susac syndrome. TCRdb used MiXCR to reprocess the immunoSEQ multiplex PCR reads, holding one entry per CDR3 protein. There are some 190,000 distinct CDR3 sequences in the sample; around 93% occur only once, and around 0.15% lies in the top ten. The sample taken for sequencing was CD4+ T cells from PBMCs. These receptors were collected from a human donor with Susac syndrome. CDR3s include the opening cysteine and the closing phenylalanine or tryptophan. The D gene is left open where the match is weak. Expanded clones get a size class; other rows say once, few or many, or leave the size out.

TRBJ1-2	TRBV25-1	TRBD1	-	CASSAPGQGVGYGYTF	TGTGCCAGCAGTGCACCGGGACAGGGGGTTGGTTATGGCTACACCTTC
TRBJ2-7	TRBV5-1	-	-	CASSLEENSYEQYF	TGCGCCAGCAGCTTGGAGGAGAACTCCTACGAGCAGTACTTC
TRBJ1-2	TRBV6-6	TRBD1	-	CASSGDRGNYGYAF	TGTGCCAGCAGTGGGGACAGGGGGAACTATGGCTACGCCTTC
TRBJ2-7	TRBV6-1	-	-	CASSEVEQHHPYEQYF	TGTGCCAGCAGTGAAGTCGAACAGCATCACCCCTACGAGCAGTACTTC
TRBJ1-6	TRBV14	-	-	CASRARNSPLHF	TGTGCCAGCAGGGCTCGTAATTCACCCCTCCACTTT
TRBJ1-2	TRBV3-1	-	-	CASSQVVWYGYTF	TGTGCCAGCAGCCAAGTGGTCTGGTATGGCTACACCTTC
TRBJ1-6	TRBV30	-	-	CAWTDSYYNSPLHF	TGTGCCTGGACTGACAGTTACTATAATTCACCCCTCCACTTT
TRBJ2-7	TRBV5-1	-	-	CASSLEVRERGEQYF	TGCGCCAGCAGCTTGGAGGTCAGGGAGAGGGGCGAGCAGTACTTC
TRBJ1-4	TRBV20-1	TRBD1	few	CSVGQGATNEKLFF	TGCAGTGTCGGACAGGGTGCAACTAATGAAAAACTGTTTTTT
TRBJ1-5	TRBV28	-	-	CASSLTGQPQHF	TGTGCCAGCAGTTTAACGGGGCAGCCCCAGCATTTT
TRBJ1-1	TRBV4-3	-	-	CASSQEVSLNTEAFF	TGCGCCAGCAGCCAAGAGGTCAGTTTGAACACTGAAGCTTTCTTT
TRBJ2-3	TRBV27	-	-	CASSLGGGTTDTQYF	TGTGCCAGCAGTTTGGGGGGCGGGACCACAGATACGCAGTATTTT